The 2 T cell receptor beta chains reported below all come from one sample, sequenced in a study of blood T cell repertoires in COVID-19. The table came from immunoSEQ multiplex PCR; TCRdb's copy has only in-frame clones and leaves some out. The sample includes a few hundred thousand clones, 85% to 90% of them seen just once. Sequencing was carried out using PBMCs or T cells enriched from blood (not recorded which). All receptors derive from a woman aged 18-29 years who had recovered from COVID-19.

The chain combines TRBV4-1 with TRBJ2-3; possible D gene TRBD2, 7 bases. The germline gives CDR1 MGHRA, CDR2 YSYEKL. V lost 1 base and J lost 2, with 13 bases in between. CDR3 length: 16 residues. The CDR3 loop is CASSQVPGGDTDTQYF. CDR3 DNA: TGCGCCAGCAGCCAAGTGCCGGGGGGCGACACAGATACGCAGTATTTT.

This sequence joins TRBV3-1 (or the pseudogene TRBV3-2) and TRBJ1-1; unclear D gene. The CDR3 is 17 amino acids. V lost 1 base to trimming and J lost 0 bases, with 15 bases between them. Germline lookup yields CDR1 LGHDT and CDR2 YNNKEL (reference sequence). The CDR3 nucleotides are TGTGCCAGCAGCCAAGGGAGGGTAGCAGGAATGAACACTGAAGCTTTCTTT. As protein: CASSQGRVAGMNTEAFF.